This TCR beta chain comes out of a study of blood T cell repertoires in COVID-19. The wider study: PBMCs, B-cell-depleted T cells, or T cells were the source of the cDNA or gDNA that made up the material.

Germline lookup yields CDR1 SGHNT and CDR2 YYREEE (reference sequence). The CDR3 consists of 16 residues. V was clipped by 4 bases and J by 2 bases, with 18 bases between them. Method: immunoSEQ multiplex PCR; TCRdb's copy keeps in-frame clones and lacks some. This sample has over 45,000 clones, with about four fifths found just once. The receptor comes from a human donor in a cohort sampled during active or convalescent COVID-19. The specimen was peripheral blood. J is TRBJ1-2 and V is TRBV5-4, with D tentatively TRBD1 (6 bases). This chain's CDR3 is CASSRGGVSGNYGYTF. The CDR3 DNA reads TGTGCCAGCAGCAGGGGGGGGGTGAGTGGGAACTATGGCTACACCTTC.